These T cell receptor beta chains were read from a single sample in a study of T and B cells in COVID-19 patients. TCRdb passed the multiplex PCR reads through MiXCR, listing each CDR3 protein once. The sample lists about 3,200 distinct CDR3 sequences; roughly 24% were seen once. Material: blood. Source of these receptors: a human donor with active COVID-19. Both conserved end residues are part of each CDR3. A D gene is named only where the DNA matches it firmly. Clone size is stated in some rows and not others, as once, few, many or a class when expanded.

clone_size d_call j_call cdr3_length v_call cdr3_nt cdr3_aa
medium-sized - TRBJ2-2 16 TRBV5-6 TGTGCCAGCAGCTCGGCGTTAGCGGTTACCCCCGGGGAGCTGTTTTTT CASSSALAVTPGELFF
medium-sized TRBD1 TRBJ2-2 13 TRBV30 TGTGCCTGGGACAGGGCGAGCACCGGGGAGCTGTTTTTT CAWDRASTGELFF
large - TRBJ2-1 11 TRBV6-5 TGTGCCAGCACCGGGAACAATGAGCAGTTCTTC CASTGNNEQFF
- - TRBJ2-7 12 TRBV5-1 TGCGCCAGCAGTGGGAGCTCCTACGAGCAGTACTTC CASSGSSYEQYF
medium-sized - TRBJ2-3 15 TRBV5-6 TGTGCCAGCAGCTTGGCCGGCAGGGGCACAGATACGCAGTATTTT CASSLAGRGTDTQYF
medium-sized - TRBJ2-7 14 TRBV30 TGTGCCTGGACTCCTGGGGGCGTCCCCTACGAGCAGTACTTC CAWTPGGVPYEQYF
- TRBD2 TRBJ2-5 16 TRBV4-2 TGTGCCAGCAGCCCGGGACTAGCGGGGGGGCAAGAGACCCAGTACTTC CASSPGLAGGQETQYF
few TRBD1 TRBJ1-6 18 TRBV12-3/TRBV12-4 TGTGCCAGCAGTCGAACCGGGACAGGGAGCTCCTATAATTCACCCCTCCACTTT CASSRTGTGSSYNSPLHF
medium-sized - TRBJ1-5 14 TRBV19 TGTGCCACCCACCCCGGGACACCCAATCAGCCCCAGCATTTT CATHPGTPNQPQHF
- TRBD2 TRBJ2-3 16 TRBV5-4 TGTGCCAGCAGCCCGACTAGCGTTGGGGGGGCAGATACGCAGTATTTT CASSPTSVGGADTQYF
- TRBD1 TRBJ1-2 16 TRBV30 TGTGCCTGGAGTTATCTGCGGGCCCCGGGACAGGGTGGCTACACCTTC CAWSYLRAPGQGGYTF
few - TRBJ1-5 11 TRBV4-1 TGCGCCAGCAGCCCCCGCAAGGCCCAGCATTTT CASSPRKAQHF
few - TRBJ2-7 13 TRBV7-9 TGTGCCAGCAGCTTAGGACAGCATTACGAGCAGTACTTC CASSLGQHYEQYF
- - TRBJ2-7 13 TRBV5-1 TGCGCCAGCAGCTTGGTGGCGGCCTACGAGCAGTACTTC CASSLVAAYEQYF
medium-sized - TRBJ1-6 16 TRBV6-2/TRBV6-3 TGTGCCAGCAGTTATAGGAGGAGCTCCTATAATTCACCCCTCCACTTT CASSYRRSSYNSPLHF
medium-sized - TRBJ1-6 13 TRBV6-5 TGTGCCAGCAGTTACGGCAGGGTATCACCCCTCCACTTT CASSYGRVSPLHF
few - TRBJ2-3 15 TRBV11-2 TGTGCCAGCAGTCCCCGGCGGGGAGGCGGGAATACGCAGTATTTT CASSPRRGGGNTQYF
few TRBD2 TRBJ2-3 18 TRBV19 TGTGCCAGTAGTATAGGGACTAGCGGGACCCCTAGCACAGATACGCAGTATTTT CASSIGTSGTPSTDTQYF
medium-sized - TRBJ2-7 15 TRBV6-2/TRBV6-3 TGTGCCAGCAGTTACAATCCGGGGTCCTCCTACGAGCAGTACTTC CASSYNPGSSYEQYF
medium-sized - TRBJ2-3 12 TRBV6-1 TGTGCCGGGCAAAAGGACACAGATACGCAGTATTTT CAGQKDTDTQYF
- TRBD1 TRBJ2-2 15 TRBV19 TGTGCCAGCAGCCTTGTTCAGGGGGTCACCGGGGAGCTGTTTTTT CASSLVQGVTGELFF
medium-sized TRBD1 TRBJ1-4 15 TRBV27 TGTGCCAGCAGTTTATACAGGGGGCGCGGTGAAAAACTGTTTTTT CASSLYRGRGEKLFF
- - TRBJ2-3 14 TRBV11-3 TGTGCCAGCACCGAAGGGAGCTCCACAGATACGCAGTATTTT CASTEGSSTDTQYF
- TRBD2 TRBJ2-2 18 TRBV2 TGTGCCAGCAGGACAGTAGCGGGGGCGCCCCTGAACACCGGGGAGCTGTTTTTT CASRTVAGAPLNTGELFF
medium-sized - TRBJ1-2 14 TRBV5-1 TGCGCCAGCAGTCCAGATCTAAAGGGGGATGGCTACACCTTC CASSPDLKGDGYTF
medium-sized TRBD1 TRBJ1-6 14 TRBV6-1 TGTGCCAGCAGGAGGGGGCTAGTTAATTCACCCCTCCACTTT CASRRGLVNSPLHF
medium-sized TRBD1 TRBJ1-5 13 TRBV6-1 TGTGCCAGCCGGACAGGGTTCCGTCAGCCCCAGCATTTT CASRTGFRQPQHF
medium-sized - TRBJ1-3 15 TRBV12-3/TRBV12-4 TGTGCCAGCAGTCCTGACGGCGGCTCTGGAAACACCATATATTTT CASSPDGGSGNTIYF
- - TRBJ1-1 13 TRBV11-2 TGTGCCAGCAGCGATCCGACAAACACTGAAGCTTTCTTT CASSDPTNTEAFF
medium-sized TRBD1 TRBJ2-3 15 TRBV6-5 TGTGCCAGCAGTTGGGGACAGGGGCGCACAGATACGCAGTATTTT CASSWGQGRTDTQYF
medium-sized - TRBJ1-1 12 TRBV6-2/TRBV6-3 TGTGCCAGCAGTTACTCGAGCAGGGTGGCTTTCTTT CASSYSSRVAFF
medium-sized - TRBJ1-4 12 TRBV29-1 TGCAGCTTCAGCCCTAATAATGAAAAACTGTTTTTT CSFSPNNEKLFF
medium-sized - TRBJ1-1 15 TRBV27 TGTGCCAGCAGTTTATTCGCCAGGGTCAATGGGGAAGCTTTCTTT CASSLFARVNGEAFF
- TRBD1 TRBJ2-2 15 TRBV19 TGTGCCAGCTCCGGTTGGACAGGGGGAACCGGGGAGCTGTTTTTT CASSGWTGGTGELFF
medium-sized TRBD1 TRBJ1-4 18 TRBV11-3 TGTGCCAGCAGCTTAAGGGCTTCGAGGGGGCTGACTAATGAAAAACTGTTTTTT CASSLRASRGLTNEKLFF
many - TRBJ1-5 15 TRBV6-5 TGTGCCAGCAGTGAGGGCGGGGTACCCAATCAGCCCCAGCATTTT CASSEGGVPNQPQHF
- - TRBJ2-1 14 TRBV6-1 TGTGCCAGCAGTCCGGGGGTCGCCTACAATGAGCAGTTCTTC CASSPGVAYNEQFF
medium-sized TRBD1 TRBJ1-5 14 TRBV19 TGTGCCAGTAGTACCGGACAGGGACCTCAGCCCCAGCATTTT CASSTGQGPQPQHF
medium-sized - TRBJ2-7 14 TRBV27 TGTGCCAGCAGCTACAGGGTGAGTCTGTACGAGCAGTACTTC CASSYRVSLYEQYF
medium-sized - TRBJ1-2 14 TRBV6-5 TGTGCCAGCAGGAGCGGGGGTGGAGGATATGGCTACACCTTC CASRSGGGGYGYTF
medium-sized - TRBJ2-3 15 TRBV24-1 TGTGCCACCAGTGGAGGGGCCAGGGACACAGATACGCAGTATTTT CATSGGARDTDTQYF
medium-sized - TRBJ2-7 13 TRBV6-1 TGTGCCATCATGGAGGGGGGCCCCTACGAGCAGTACTTC CAIMEGGPYEQYF
medium-sized - TRBJ1-3 17 TRBV18 TGTGCCAGCTCACCTCAAGCCAGGGCGGCGGAGGGAAACACCATATATTTT CASSPQARAAEGNTIYF
many TRBD1 TRBJ2-2 18 TRBV5-1 TGCGCCAGCAGCTCGGGACAGGGAGAGCCTCGCGGCACCGGGGAGCTGTTTTTT CASSSGQGEPRGTGELFF
few - TRBJ1-6 14 TRBV7-2 TGTGCCAGCAGCCCCGGGGGCGCATTTTCACCCCTCCACTTT CASSPGGAFSPLHF
medium-sized TRBD1 TRBJ1-6 15 TRBV6-5 TGTGCCAGCACCCCTCAGGACAGGGACAATTCACCCCTCCACTTT CASTPQDRDNSPLHF
medium-sized - TRBJ1-1 13 TRBV29-1 TGCAGCGTTGCCCCAATCAGGAACACTGAAGCTTTCTTT CSVAPIRNTEAFF
medium-sized TRBD1 TRBJ1-1 15 TRBV29-1 TGCAGCGTTGCGTCTGGGACAGGAATGAACACTGAAGCTTTCTTT CSVASGTGMNTEAFF